These 2 T cell receptor beta chains were sequenced from one sample in a study of T-cell reconstitution after alpha-beta-depleted transplantation in children (dated by TCRdb to about 2016). Libraries were prepared through PCR. Sequencing was performed on an Illumina HiSeq 2500. To normalize quantification of the TCRbeta repertoire, the TCR libraries were built with molecular barcoding that relied on unique molecular identifiers. The public reads were reprocessed in TCRdb via fastp at Q25 and MiXCR, keeping in-frame beta chains. Identical CDR3 protein sequences are pooled into one entry, listed with their most common genes and DNA. The sample table shows roughly 200,000 distinct CDR3 sequences, and around 8.4% are seen once. The ten largest clones represent 35% to 40% of the sample. In light of the paper, this sample's treatment or condition label describes: allogeneic hematopoietic cell transplantation with graft depleted of TCRalphabeta T cells and CD19 B cells.

Sequencing was performed on PBMCs, mostly from graft donor cells, taken 360 days after TCRalphabeta/CD19-depleted stem cell transplant. Receptors originate from a male patient aged 2-15 years who had a stem cell transplant for acute myeloid leukemia, so the T cells may come from the graft donor.

At least ten counts were recorded for this clonotype. The V call is TRBV20-1, the J call TRBJ2-3, with 7 bases that match TRBD2. V trimming: 3 bases; J trimming: 0 bases; junction bases outside the gene matches: 6. The CDR3 has 15 amino acids. CDR1 is DFQATT and CDR2 is SNEGSKA in the germline V gene (reference sequence). The CDR3: CSARSWRESTDTQYF. CDR3 bases: TGCAGTGCTAGGAGCTGGCGGGAGAGCACAGATACGCAGTATTTT.

Only a few counts were recorded for this clonotype. The chain couples TRBV24-1 to TRBJ2-7, with D unclear. Between the trimmed V and J ends, which lost 6 bases and 0 bases, there was a span of 8 bases. The germline V gene has CDR1 KGHDR and CDR2 SFDVKD. The length of the CDR3 is 13 residues. CDR3 coding DNA: TGTGCCACCAGTAAAAGACACTCCTACGAGCAGTACGTC. Protein product: CATSKRHSYEQYV.